One sample yielded the 11 T cell receptor beta chains listed below, sequenced in a study of shared clonotypes between healthy human individuals. Terminally differentiated effector memory CD45RA+ cells were excluded from the naive CD8 cells, which were CD45RO-negative and positively selected for CCR7. The protocol was immunoSEQ multiplex PCR, while the TCRdb copy is restricted to in-frame clones and leaves out a portion. The sample lists around 1.9 million clones, 93% occurring once. The sequenced sample consisted of naive CD8+ T cells from PBMCs. These receptors originate from a man aged 18 to 35 in good health. Some clones in this sample may be carry-over from other donors' samples.

J is TRBJ2-1 and V is TRBV9; 12 nucleotides agree with TRBD2. The CDR3 spans 18 residues. J lost 13 bases, V lost 3 bases, and 20 bases had no gene match. CDR1 and CDR2 (germline): SGDLS, YYNGEE. The chain's CDR3 is CASSGGQEGTSGPKSQFF. The CDR3 region has the DNA TGTGCCAGCAGCGGAGGGCAGGAGGGGACTAGCGGGCCTAAAAGTCAGTTCTTC.

The chain is built from TRBV14 and TRBJ2-7; D is unclear. Germline V lookup: CDR1 SGHDN, CDR2 FVKESK. The CDR3 is 13 residues long. The ends were cut back, 1 base at V and 7 bases at J, with 11 bases in the middle. The CDR3 here is CASSQVLSREQYF. In DNA form, the CDR3 reads TGTGCCAGCAGCCAAGTGTTGAGTCGGGAGCAGTACTTC.

J is TRBJ1-1 and V is TRBV19; D perhaps matches TRBD1 (5 bases). Trimming removed 8 bases from V and 2 bases from J, with 15 bases in between. The CDR3 length is 14 residues. CDR1 and CDR2 from the germline V gene are LNHDA and SQIVND (reference sequence). The CDR3 spells CASGADFTNTEAFF. The CDR3 DNA reads TGTGCCAGTGGGGCAGATTTCACTAACACTGAAGCTTTCTTT.

Points on this clone: Other DNA sequences in this specimen translate into the identical CDR3. J is TRBJ2-7 and V is TRBV4-1, with TRBD2 matching 8 bases. CDR1 and CDR2 (germline): MGHRA, YSYEKL. V shed 1 base and J 4 bases; nucleotides not matched to a gene: 6. This CDR3 has 15 amino acids. CDR3 DNA sequence: TGCGCCAGCAGCCAAGCCGGCGGGAGGAGTTACGAGCAGTACTTC. Amino acids: CASSQAGGRSYEQYF.

This clone is a singleton in its sample. The chain couples TRBV27 to TRBJ2-1; D call uncertain. Germline CDR1 MNHEY, CDR2 SMNVEV (reference sequence). The CDR3 covers 14 residues. V was cut by 5 bases and J by 5 bases, with 13 bases left in between. The CDR3 is CASSPAGTNNEQFF. CDR3 nucleotide sequence: TGTGCCAGCAGTCCCGCAGGTACGAACAATGAGCAGTTCTTC.

This rearrangement joins TRBV27 to TRBJ2-3; weak D call: TRBD1 (5 bases). The CDR3 spans 15 residues. Trimming took 4 bases from V and 4 from J, leaving 15 bases between them. CDR1 and CDR2 from the germline V gene are MNHEY and SMNVEV (reference sequence). In DNA, the CDR3 is TGTGCCAGCAGTTGGAAGGGGCGCGTCGCAGATACGCAGTATTTT. It encodes CASSWKGRVADTQYF.

As to this clone: Other nucleotide sequences in the sample specify the same CDR3. The V and J genes are TRBV19 and TRBJ2-7; possible D gene TRBD2, 7 bases. The CDR3 loop spans 13 amino acids. CDR1 and CDR2 from the germline V gene are LNHDA and SQIVND (reference sequence). Trimming left V 1 base short and J 5 bases short, with 9 bases between. DNA of the CDR3: TGTGCCAGTAGTATAGGGGGGGGCCACGAGCAGTACTTC. Amino acids: CASSIGGGHEQYF.

V and J are TRBV7-6 and TRBJ2-1; TRBD2 matches at 11 bases. The CDR3 is made up of 16 amino acids. Trimming cost V 3 bases and J 8 bases; bases outside gene matches: 9. Germline V lookup: CDR1 SGHVS, CDR2 FNYEAQ. CDR3 coding DNA: TGTGCCAGCAGCTTGACTATTAGCGGGAGGGTCCATGAGCAGTTCTTC. It yields the protein CASSLTISGRVHEQFF. Together with reference TRBV7-6 and TRBJ2-1, the CDR3 gives the full variable domain: GAGVSQSPRYKVTKRGQDVALRCDPISGHVSLYWYRQALGQGPEFLTYFNYEAQQDKSGLPNDRFSAERPEGSISTLTIQRTEQRDSAMYRCASSLTISGRVHEQFFGPGTRLTVL.

This chain joins TRBV29-1 and TRBJ2-5; the D gene is possibly TRBD1 (6 bases). The CDR3 spans 14 residues. Trimming pared 3 bases from V and 5 bases from J, leaving 16 bases between. CDR1 is SQVTM, CDR2 ANQGSEA, per germline. CDR3 amino acids: CSVDKQGTSETQYF. The CDR3 DNA reads TGCAGCGTTGACAAGCAGGGGACGTCCGAGACCCAGTACTTC.

The gene calls are TRBV28 and TRBJ1-5; TRBD1 is a possible D gene (6 bases). Trimming removed 6 bases at V and 2 bases at J, with 14 bases between. The CDR3 spans 15 residues. Germline CDR1 MDHEN, CDR2 SYDVKM. The CDR3 region is CASSLRGEGNQPQHF. As DNA, the CDR3 is TGTGCCAGCAGCCTCAGGGGAGAGGGCAATCAGCCCCAGCATTTT.

This chain joins TRBV15 and TRBJ2-1, with 7 bases matching TRBD1. V shed 5 bases and J 7 bases; nucleotides not matched to a gene: 8. This CDR3 region has 14 residues. Germline V CDR1 and CDR2: LNHNV, YYDKDF (reference sequence). The CDR3, as DNA: TGTGCCACCAGCGCTCACAGGGGTGGGAATGAGCAGTTCTTC. Its protein is CATSAHRGGNEQFF.